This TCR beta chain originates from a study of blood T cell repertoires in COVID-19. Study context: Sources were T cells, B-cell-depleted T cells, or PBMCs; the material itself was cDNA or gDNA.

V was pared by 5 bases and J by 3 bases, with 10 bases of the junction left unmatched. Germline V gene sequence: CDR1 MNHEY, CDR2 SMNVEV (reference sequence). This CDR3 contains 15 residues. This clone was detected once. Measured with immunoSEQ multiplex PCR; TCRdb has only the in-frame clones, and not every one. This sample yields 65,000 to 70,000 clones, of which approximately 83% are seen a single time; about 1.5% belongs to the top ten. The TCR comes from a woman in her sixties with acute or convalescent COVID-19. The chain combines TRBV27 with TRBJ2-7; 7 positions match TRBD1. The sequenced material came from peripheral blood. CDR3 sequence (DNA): TGTGCCAGCAGTCTAAGGACAGGAACCCTCTACGAGCAGTACTTC. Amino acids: CASSLRTGTLYEQYF.